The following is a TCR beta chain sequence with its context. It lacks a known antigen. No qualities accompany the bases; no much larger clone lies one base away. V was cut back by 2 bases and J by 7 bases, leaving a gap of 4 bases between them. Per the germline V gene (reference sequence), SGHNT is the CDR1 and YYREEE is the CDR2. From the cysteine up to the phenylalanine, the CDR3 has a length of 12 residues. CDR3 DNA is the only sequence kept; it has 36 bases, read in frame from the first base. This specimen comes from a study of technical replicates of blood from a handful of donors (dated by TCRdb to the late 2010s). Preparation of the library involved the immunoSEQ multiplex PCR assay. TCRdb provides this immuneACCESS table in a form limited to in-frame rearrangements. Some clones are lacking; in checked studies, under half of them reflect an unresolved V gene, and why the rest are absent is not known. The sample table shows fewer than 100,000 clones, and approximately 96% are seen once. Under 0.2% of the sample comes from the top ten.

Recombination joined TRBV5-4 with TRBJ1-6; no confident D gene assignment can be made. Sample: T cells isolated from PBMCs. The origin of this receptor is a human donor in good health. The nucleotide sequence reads TGTGCCAGCAGCTTTTCGAATTCACCCCTCCACTTT. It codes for CASSFSNSPLHF.